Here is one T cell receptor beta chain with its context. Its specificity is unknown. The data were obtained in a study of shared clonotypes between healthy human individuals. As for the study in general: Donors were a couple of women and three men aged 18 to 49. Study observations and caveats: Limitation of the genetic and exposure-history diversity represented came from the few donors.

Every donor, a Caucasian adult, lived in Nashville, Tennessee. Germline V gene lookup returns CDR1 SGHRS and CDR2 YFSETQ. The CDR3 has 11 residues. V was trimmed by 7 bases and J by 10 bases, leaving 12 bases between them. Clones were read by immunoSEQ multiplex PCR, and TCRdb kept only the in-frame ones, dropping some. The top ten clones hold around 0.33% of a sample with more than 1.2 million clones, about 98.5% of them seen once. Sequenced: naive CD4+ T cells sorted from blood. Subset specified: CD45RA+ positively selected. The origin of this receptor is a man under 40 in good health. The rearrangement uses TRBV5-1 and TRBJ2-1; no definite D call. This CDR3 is CASGDTTEQFF. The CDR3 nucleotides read TGCGCCAGCGGTGATACGACCGAGCAGTTCTTC. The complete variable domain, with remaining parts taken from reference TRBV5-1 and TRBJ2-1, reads KAGVTQTPRYLIKTRGQQVTLSCSPISGHRSVSWYQQTPGQGLQFLFEYFSETQRNKGNFPGRFSGRQFSNSRSEMNVSTLELGDSALYLCASGDTTEQFFGPGTRLTVL.